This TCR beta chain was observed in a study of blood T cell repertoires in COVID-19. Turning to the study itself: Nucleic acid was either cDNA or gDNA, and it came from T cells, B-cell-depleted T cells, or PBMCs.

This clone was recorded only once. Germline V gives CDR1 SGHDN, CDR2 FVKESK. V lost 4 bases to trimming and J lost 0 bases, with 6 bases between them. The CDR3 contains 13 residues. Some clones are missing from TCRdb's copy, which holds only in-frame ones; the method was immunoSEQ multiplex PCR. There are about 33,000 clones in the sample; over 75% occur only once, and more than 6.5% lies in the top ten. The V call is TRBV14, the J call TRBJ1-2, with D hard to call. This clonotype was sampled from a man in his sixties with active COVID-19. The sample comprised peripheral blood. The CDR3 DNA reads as TGTGCCAGCAGCCCACAGCCTAACTATGGCTACACCTTC. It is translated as CASSPQPNYGYTF.